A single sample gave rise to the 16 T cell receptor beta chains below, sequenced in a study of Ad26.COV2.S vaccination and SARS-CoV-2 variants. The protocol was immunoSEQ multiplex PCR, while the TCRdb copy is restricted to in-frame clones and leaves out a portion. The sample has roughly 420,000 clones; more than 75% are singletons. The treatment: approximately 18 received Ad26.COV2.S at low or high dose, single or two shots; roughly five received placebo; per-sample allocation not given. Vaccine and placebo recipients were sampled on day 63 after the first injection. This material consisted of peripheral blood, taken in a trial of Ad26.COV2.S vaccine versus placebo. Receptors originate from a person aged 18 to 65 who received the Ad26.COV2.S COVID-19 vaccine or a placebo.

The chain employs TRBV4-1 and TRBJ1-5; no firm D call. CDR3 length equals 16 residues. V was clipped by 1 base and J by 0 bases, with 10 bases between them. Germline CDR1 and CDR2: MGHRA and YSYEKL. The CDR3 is CASSQVPEYSNQPQHF. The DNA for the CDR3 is TGCGCCAGCAGCCAAGTGCCAGAATATAGCAATCAGCCCCAGCATTTT.

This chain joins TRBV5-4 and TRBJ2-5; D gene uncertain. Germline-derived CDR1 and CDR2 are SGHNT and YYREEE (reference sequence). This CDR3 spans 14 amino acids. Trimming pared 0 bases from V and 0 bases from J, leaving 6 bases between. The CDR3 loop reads CASSLVGYQETQYF. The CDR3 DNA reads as TGTGCCAGCAGCTTGGTTGGCTACCAAGAGACCCAGTACTTC.

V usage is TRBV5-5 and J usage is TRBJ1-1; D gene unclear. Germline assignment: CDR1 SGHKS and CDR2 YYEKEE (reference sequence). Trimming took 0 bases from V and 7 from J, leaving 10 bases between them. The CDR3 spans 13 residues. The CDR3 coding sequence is TGTGCCAGCAGCTTGGCTCAGGAGTATGAAGCTTTCTTT. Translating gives CASSLAQEYEAFF.

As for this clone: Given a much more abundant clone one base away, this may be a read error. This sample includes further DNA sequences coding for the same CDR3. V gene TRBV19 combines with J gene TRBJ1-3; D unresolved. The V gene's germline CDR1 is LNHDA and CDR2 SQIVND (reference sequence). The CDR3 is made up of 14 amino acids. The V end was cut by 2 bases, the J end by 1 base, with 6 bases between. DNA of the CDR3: TGTGCCAGTAGTATATCCAGTTCTGGAAACACCATATATTTT. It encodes CASSISSSGNTIYF.

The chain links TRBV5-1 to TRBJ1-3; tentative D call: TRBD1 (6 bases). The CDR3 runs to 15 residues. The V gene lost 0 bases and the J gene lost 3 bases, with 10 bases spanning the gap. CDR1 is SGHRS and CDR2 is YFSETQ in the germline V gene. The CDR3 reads CASSLVPGDGNTIYF. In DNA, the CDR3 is TGCGCCAGCAGCTTGGTCCCAGGGGATGGAAACACCATATATTTT.

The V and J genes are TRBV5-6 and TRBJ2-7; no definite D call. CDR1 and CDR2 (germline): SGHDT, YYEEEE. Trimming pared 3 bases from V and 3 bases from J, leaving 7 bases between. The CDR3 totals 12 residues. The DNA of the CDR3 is TGTGCCAGCAGCTCCATCAGCTACGAGCAGTACTTC. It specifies CASSSISYEQYF.

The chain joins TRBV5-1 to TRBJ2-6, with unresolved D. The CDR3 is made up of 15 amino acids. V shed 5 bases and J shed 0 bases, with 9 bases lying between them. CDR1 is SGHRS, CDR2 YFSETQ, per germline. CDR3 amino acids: CASSPLGSGANVLTF. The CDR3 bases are TGCGCCAGCAGTCCACTGGGCTCTGGGGCCAACGTCCTGACTTTC.

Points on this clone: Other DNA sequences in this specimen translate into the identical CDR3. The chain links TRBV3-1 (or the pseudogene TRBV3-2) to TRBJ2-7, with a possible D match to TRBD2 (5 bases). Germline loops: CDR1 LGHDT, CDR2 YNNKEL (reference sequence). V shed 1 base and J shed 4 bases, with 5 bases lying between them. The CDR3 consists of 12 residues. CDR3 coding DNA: TGTGCCAGCAGCCAAGCGGGGTACGAGCAGTACTTC. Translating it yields CASSQAGYEQYF.

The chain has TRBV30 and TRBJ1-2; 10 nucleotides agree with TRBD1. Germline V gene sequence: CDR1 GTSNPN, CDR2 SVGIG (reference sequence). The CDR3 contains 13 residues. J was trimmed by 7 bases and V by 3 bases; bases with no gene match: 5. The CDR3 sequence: CAWRDRGVSGYTF. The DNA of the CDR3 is TGTGCCTGGAGGGACAGGGGGGTTTCTGGCTACACCTTC.

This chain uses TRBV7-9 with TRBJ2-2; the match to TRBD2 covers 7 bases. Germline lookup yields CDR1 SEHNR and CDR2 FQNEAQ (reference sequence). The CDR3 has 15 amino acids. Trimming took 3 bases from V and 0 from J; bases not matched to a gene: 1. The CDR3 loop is CASSLGLTNTGELFF. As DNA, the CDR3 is TGTGCCAGCAGCTTGGGACTAACGAACACCGGGGAGCTGTTTTTT.

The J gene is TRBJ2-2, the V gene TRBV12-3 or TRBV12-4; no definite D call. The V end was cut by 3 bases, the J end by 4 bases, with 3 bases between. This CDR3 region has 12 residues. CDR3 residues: CASSFGTGELFF. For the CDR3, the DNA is TGTGCCAGCAGTTTCGGCACCGGGGAGCTGTTTTTT.

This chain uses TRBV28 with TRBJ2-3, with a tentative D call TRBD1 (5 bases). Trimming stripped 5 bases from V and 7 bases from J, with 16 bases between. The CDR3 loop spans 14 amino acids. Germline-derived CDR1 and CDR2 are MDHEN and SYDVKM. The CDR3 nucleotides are TGTGCCAGCAGTCTTGGGGCGATAGGGCATACGCAGTATTTT. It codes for CASSLGAIGHTQYF.

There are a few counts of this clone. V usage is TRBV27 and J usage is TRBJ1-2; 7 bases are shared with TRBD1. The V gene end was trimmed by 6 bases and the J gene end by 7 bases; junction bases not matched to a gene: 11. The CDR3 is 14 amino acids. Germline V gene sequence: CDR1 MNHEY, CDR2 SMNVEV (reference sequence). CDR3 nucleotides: TGTGCCAGCAGCTTTAGGGGGCAGGAGGGTGGCTACACCTTC. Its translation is CASSFRGQEGGYTF.

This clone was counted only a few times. The DNA for the CDR3 is TGTGCCAGCAGCTTACAGGGTCGACTCCGCCAGCATTTT. Residues: CASSLQGRLRQHF. The V call is TRBV7-9, the J call TRBJ1-5; possibly TRBD1 for D (5 bases). The V gene's germline CDR1 is SEHNR and CDR2 FQNEAQ (reference sequence). Trimming removed 2 bases at V and 12 bases at J, with 14 bases between. This CDR3 has 13 amino acids. The full variable domain, its missing parts supplied by reference TRBV7-9 and TRBJ1-5, is DTGVSQNPRHKITKRGQNVTFRCDPISEHNRLYWYRQTLGQGPEFLTYFQNEAQLEKSRLLSDRFSAERPKGSFSTLEIQRTEQGDSAMYLCASSLQGRLRQHFGDGTRLSIL.

The CDR3 loop is CAWSLELRSDTQYF. CDR3 bases: TGTGCCTGGAGCCTCGAACTCCGCTCAGATACGCAGTATTTT. The V call is TRBV30, the J call TRBJ2-3; D is undetermined. The CDR3 is 14 amino acids. With 3 bases removed from V and 4 bases from J, the gap between germline ends came to 14 bases. Germline CDR1 reads GTSNPN; CDR2 reads SVGIG (reference sequence).

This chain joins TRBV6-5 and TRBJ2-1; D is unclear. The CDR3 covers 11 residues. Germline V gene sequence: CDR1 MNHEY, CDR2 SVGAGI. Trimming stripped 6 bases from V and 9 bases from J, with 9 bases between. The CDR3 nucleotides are TGTGCCAGCAGCCCGCTGGGTGAGCAGTTCTTC. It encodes CASSPLGEQFF.